Included here is one T cell receptor (beta chain) sequence, with context. Antigen specificity is unknown. The sample is drawn from a study of CD8 T cells in Susac syndrome. The study's findings and limits: CD4+ repertoires of Susac syndrome patients lacked detectable clonal expansion.

Trimming cost V 6 bases and J 2 bases; bases outside gene matches: 13. The CDR3 sequence is 17 residues long. Germline CDR1 and CDR2: MDHEN and SYDVKM. An amount of RNA that ranged from about 0.45 to 1 ug was reverse transcribed with random hexamers. TCRdb analysed the immunoSEQ multiplex PCR reads with MiXCR anew, one entry per CDR3 protein. The data show about 150,000 distinct CDR3 sequences, approximately 96% seen once. The V and J genes are TRBV28 and TRBJ1-2; 9 bases map to TRBD1. This sequence was found in a human donor with Susac syndrome. Sample: CD4+ T cells from PBMCs. The CDR3 region is CASSPGGGTGRNYGYTF. In DNA form, the CDR3 reads TGTGCCAGCAGCCCCGGGGGAGGGACAGGGAGGAACTATGGCTACACCTTC.